This T cell receptor (beta chain) appears in the sequencing data of a study of T cells in localized non-small cell lung cancer. Using immunoSEQ multiplex PCR, the repertoire was profiled, and TCRdb retains in-frame clones only, with some absent. The repertoire holds tens of thousands of clones, more than 90% seen once, with roughly 6.9% in the top ten. Notes on the study in general: Heterogeneity remains possible because sequencing was limited to only one tumor region. Maximal T cell clonality occurred in uninvolved adjacent lung, with tumor ranking below it. Elevated circulating T cell density in blood was associated with longer overall survival. Within adjacent lung there appeared a median around 57 of the top 100 tumor clones.

A remark on this clone: Its antigen remains unidentified.

CDR3 length equals 16 residues. Trimming took 0 bases from V and 0 from J, leaving 11 bases between them. Germline V gives CDR1 LGHNA, CDR2 YNFKEQ. The sequence derives from a female donor aged 60 or older with stage I lung adenocarcinoma. V usage is TRBV4-2 and J usage is TRBJ1-1; D may be TRBD1 (6 bases). The source was peripheral blood, collected before any cancer treatment. CDR3 DNA: TGTGCCAGCAGCCAAGAATTCGGGACACTGAACACTGAAGCTTTCTTT. This codes for CASSQEFGTLNTEAFF.